The 31 T cell receptor beta chains presented below share a single source sample, sequenced in a study of siplizumab effects on memory and regulatory T cells. Assay used: immunoSEQ multiplex PCR; TCRdb lists only in-frame clones, some missing. The sample consists of over 100,000 clones, approximately 90% of them appearing once. The sequenced sample was Tregs sorted from blood. These receptors were taken from a human donor in good health.

The chain uses TRBV11-2 and TRBJ2-6, with D unresolved. Germline V gives CDR1 SGHAT, CDR2 FQNNGV. The CDR3 is 15 amino acids. V lost 3 bases and J lost 0, with 6 bases in between. The CDR3 sequence is CASSFQVSGANVLTF. The CDR3 DNA follows: TGTGCCAGCAGCTTTCAGGTCTCTGGGGCCAACGTCCTGACTTTC.

The rearrangement links TRBV11-3 to TRBJ2-1, with D unresolved. CDR1 SGHNT and CDR2 YENEEA come from the germline V gene. V was clipped by 0 bases and J by 16 bases, with 13 bases between them. This CDR3 comprises 12 residues. The CDR3 spells CASSLDRSTVFF. DNA of the CDR3: TGTGCCAGCAGCTTAGATCGCAGCACGGTTTTCTTC.

V is TRBV5-4 and J is TRBJ2-5; D is uncertain. V lost 2 bases, J lost 1 base, and 6 bases lay in between. Germline V gives CDR1 SGHNT, CDR2 YYREEE (reference sequence). The CDR3 is 13 residues long. The chain's CDR3 is CASSLDLQETQYF. In DNA, the CDR3 is TGTGCCAGCAGCTTAGACCTCCAAGAGACCCAGTACTTC.

The rearrangement links TRBV4-1 to TRBJ2-7; 11 nucleotides align to TRBD2. The germline V gene has CDR1 MGHRA and CDR2 YSYEKL. V lost 1 base, J lost 2 bases, and 10 bases stayed unmatched. The CDR3 consists of 18 residues. CDR3 sequence: CASSQVFRLAGTTYEQYF. CDR3 DNA: TGCGCCAGCAGCCAAGTTTTCAGACTAGCGGGAACAACCTACGAGCAGTACTTC.

The gene calls are TRBV5-6 and TRBJ2-3, with TRBD1 identical over 12 bases. Germline CDR1 SGHDT, CDR2 YYEEEE. The CDR3 loop spans 15 amino acids. Germline trimming cut 6 bases from V and 8 bases from J; bases unmatched to any gene: 10. The DNA for the CDR3 is TGTGCCAGCACCCGGGGGGACAGGGGGCACGGTACGCAGTATTTT. It translates to CASTRGDRGHGTQYF.

This clone was observed a handful of times. The chain couples TRBV7-3 to TRBJ1-1, with D maybe TRBD1 (6 bases). Germline CDR1 is SGHTA and CDR2 is FQGTGA. V was trimmed by 5 bases and J by 1 base, leaving 14 bases between them. The CDR3 sequence is 15 residues long. CDR3: CASSLSRDTNTEAFF. The CDR3 DNA follows: TGTGCCAGCAGCCTATCCCGGGACACGAACACTGAAGCTTTCTTT.

This clone appeared once. V gene TRBV7-2 combines with J gene TRBJ1-3; TRBD1 matches at 7 bases. The CDR3 spans 14 residues. The V segment lost 5 bases and the J segment 2 bases; nucleotides outside the gene matches: 3. Germline assignment: CDR1 SGHTA and CDR2 FQGNSA. The CDR3 DNA reads TGTGCCAGCAGCAGAGGGACAGCTGGAAACACCATATATTTT. Translating it yields CASSRGTAGNTIYF.

The rearrangement uses TRBV18 and TRBJ2-3; 7 bases fit TRBD2. Germline values: CDR1 KGHSH, CDR2 LQKENI. The CDR3 length is 14 residues. V was clipped by 6 bases and J by 3 bases; unmatched bases: 6. CDR3 residues: CASSRTSLTDTQYF. CDR3 coding DNA: TGTGCCAGCTCTCGGACTAGTTTGACAGATACGCAGTATTTT.

This chain uses TRBV5-1 with TRBJ2-7; either TRBD1 or TRBD2 may fit D (6 bases each). V shed 1 base and J shed 0 bases, with 11 bases lying between them. CDR3 length equals 15 residues. Germline CDR1 is SGHRS and CDR2 is YFSETQ. Here the CDR3 reads CASSLTGGHSYEQYF. CDR3 nucleotides: TGCGCCAGCAGCTTGACCGGGGGCCACTCCTACGAGCAGTACTTC.

The chain joins TRBV5-1 to TRBJ2-2; no firm D call. Germline V gives CDR1 SGHRS, CDR2 YFSETQ. The CDR3 has 12 residues. Trimming left V 5 bases short and J 2 bases short, with 4 bases between. The CDR3 is CASRYNTGELFF. The CDR3 bases are TGCGCCAGCAGATATAACACCGGGGAGCTGTTTTTT.

The V gene is TRBV2, the J gene TRBJ2-7; 7 nucleotides match TRBD1. Per germline, CDR1 SNHLY and CDR2 FYNNEI. The CDR3 is made up of 14 amino acids. The V gene end was trimmed by 10 bases and the J gene end by 1 base; junction bases not matched to a gene: 10. The CDR3 region has the DNA TGTGCCACCGCGTCCGGGACAGTGTCCTACGAGCAGTACTTC. This codes for CATASGTVSYEQYF.

The V gene is TRBV29-1, the J gene TRBJ1-1, with 7 bases fitting TRBD1. The ends lost 6 bases at V and 0 bases at J; junction bases unmatched: 7. Germline loops: CDR1 SQVTM, CDR2 ANQGSEA. This CDR3 is 14 amino acids long. CDR3 DNA: TGCAGCGTACTAAGGACAGGATTGAACACTGAAGCTTTCTTT. Its protein is CSVLRTGLNTEAFF.

The V gene is TRBV14, the J gene TRBJ1-4; no definite D call. This CDR3 is built from 14 residues. Trimming left V 3 bases short and J 4 bases short, with 9 bases between. Germline values: CDR1 SGHDN, CDR2 FVKESK. The chain's CDR3 is CASSQYLLNEKLFF. DNA for the CDR3: TGTGCCAGCAGCCAGTACTTACTTAATGAAAAACTGTTTTTT. Complete variable domain (other parts from reference TRBV14 and TRBJ1-4): EAGVTQFPSHSVIEKGQTVTLRCDPISGHDNLYWYRRVMGKEIKFLLHFVKESKQDESGMPNNRFLAERTGGTYSTLKVQPAELEDSGVYFCASSQYLLNEKLFFGSGTQLSVL.

The V call is TRBV6-1, the J call TRBJ1-5; 8 nucleotides align to TRBD1. The CDR3 sequence is 13 residues long. Trimming at V came to 2 bases and at J to 9 bases, leaving 3 bases not matched to a gene. The germline CDR1 and CDR2 sequences are MNHNS and SASEGT. This CDR3 is CASSEQGALPQHF. The CDR3 region has the DNA TGTGCCAGCAGTGAACAGGGGGCTCTGCCCCAGCATTTT.

The chain combines TRBV19 with TRBJ1-1; possible D gene TRBD1, 6 bases. This CDR3 has 14 amino acids. V lost 6 bases, J lost 0 bases, and 11 bases lay in between. Germline CDR1 is LNHDA and CDR2 is SQIVND (reference sequence). The CDR3 reads CASRTQGMNTEAFF. CDR3 bases: TGTGCCAGTAGGACACAGGGAATGAACACTGAAGCTTTCTTT.

The chain employs TRBV19 and TRBJ2-3, with 10 bases identical to TRBD2. The J segment lost 0 bases and the V segment lost 1 base, leaving 4 bases of the junction unmatched. The CDR3 is 17 residues long. Germline V gene sequence: CDR1 LNHDA, CDR2 SQIVND (reference sequence). The CDR3 is CASSIGRTSGSTDTQYF. CDR3 DNA sequence: TGTGCCAGTAGTATAGGGAGGACTAGCGGTAGCACAGATACGCAGTATTTT.

This sequence joins TRBV5-6 and TRBJ1-5, with D possibly TRBD1 on 6 matching bases. The V and J ends lost 4 bases and 6 bases respectively, with 14 bases between them. This CDR3 is built from 14 residues. Germline V gives CDR1 SGHDT, CDR2 YYEEEE. CDR3 amino acids: CASSGRGRAQPQHF. The CDR3 nucleotides read TGTGCCAGCAGCGGCCGGGGGCGTGCTCAGCCCCAGCATTTT.

This chain connects TRBV6-1 to TRBJ2-1, with TRBD1 as a possible D gene (7 bases). Trimming removed 10 bases from V and 8 bases from J, with 15 bases in between. Per the germline V gene, CDR1 is MNHNS and CDR2 is SASEGT. The CDR3 has 12 residues. The CDR3 here is CATTLRGDEQFF. For the CDR3, the DNA is TGTGCCACCACCCTCAGGGGGGATGAGCAGTTCTTC.

The V call is TRBV7-2, the J call TRBJ2-5; no reliable D call. Germline V gene data show CDR1 as SGHTA and CDR2 as FQGNSA. This CDR3 has 13 residues. Deletions cut 6 bases from V and 0 bases from J, with 8 bases between. Here the CDR3 DNA reads TGTGCCAGCAGTCTGGGATACCAAGAGACCCAGTACTTC. Translated, it gives CASSLGYQETQYF.

This clone appeared a single time. The rearrangement joins TRBV5-1 to TRBJ2-1; D is possibly TRBD1 (6 bases). V was cut by 4 bases and J by 4 bases, with 18 bases left in between. CDR1 SGHRS and CDR2 YFSETQ come from the germline V gene. The CDR3 consists of 16 residues. This CDR3 reads CASSVQTGTTYNEQFF. The CDR3 bases are TGCGCCAGCAGCGTACAAACCGGGACAACTTACAATGAGCAGTTCTTC.

The chain links TRBV19 to TRBJ1-2, with TRBD1 matching 11 bases. V was clipped by 4 bases and J by 6 bases; unmatched bases: 13. This CDR3 comprises 17 residues. Germline CDR1 is LNHDA and CDR2 is SQIVND (reference sequence). The CDR3 protein is CASSRWDRGATWHGYTF. CDR3 nucleotide sequence: TGTGCCAGTAGTAGGTGGGACAGGGGGGCAACTTGGCATGGCTACACCTTC.

The table lists this clone with a count of one. J is TRBJ2-5 and V is TRBV7-6, with unresolved D. Trimming took off 6 bases at V and 3 bases at J, with 11 bases between the two ends. CDR1 and CDR2 (germline): SGHVS, FNYEAQ. This CDR3 spans 13 amino acids. DNA of the CDR3: TGTGCCAGCAGTCCGAGCCACGAAGAGACCCAGTACTTC. Protein sequence: CASSPSHEETQYF. Looking up the rest from reference TRBV7-6 and TRBJ2-5 gives the full variable domain: GAGVSQSPRYKVTKRGQDVALRCDPISGHVSLYWYRQALGQGPEFLTYFNYEAQQDKSGLPNDRFSAERPEGSISTLTIQRTEQRDSAMYRCASSPSHEETQYFGPGTRLLVL.

The genes are TRBV4-2 and TRBJ1-2; D unresolved. CDR3 length: 15 residues. V was clipped by 0 bases and J by 8 bases, with 16 bases between them. Germline CDR1 is LGHNA and CDR2 is YNFKEQ. Written as DNA, the CDR3 is TGTGCCAGCAGCCAAGATAAGTCAGGACGGAGAGGCTACACCTTC. Residues: CASSQDKSGRRGYTF.

V usage is TRBV9 and J usage is TRBJ2-3; D uncertain. V was clipped by 4 bases and J by 0 bases, with 6 bases between them. Germline V CDR1 and CDR2: SGDLS, YYNGEE. The CDR3 length is 13 residues. The CDR3 bases are TGTGCCAGCAGCCGGAAGAGCACAGATACGCAGTATTTT. Protein product: CASSRKSTDTQYF.

A single count supports this clone. The chain employs TRBV11-2 and TRBJ1-4; perhaps TRBD1 as D (5 bases). V gave up 3 bases and J gave up 8 bases, with 13 bases separating them. From germline, CDR1 is SGHAT and CDR2 FQNNGV. CDR3 size: 14 residues. DNA of the CDR3: TGTGCCAGCAGCTTTGGGGGATTAGGAGAAAAACTGTTTTTT. It codes for CASSFGGLGEKLFF.

The rearrangement uses TRBV7-6 and TRBJ2-1; D assignment may be TRBD1 or TRBD2 (7 bases each). The ends were cut back, 4 bases at V and 3 bases at J, with 16 bases in the middle. Per the germline V gene, CDR1 is SGHVS and CDR2 is FNYEAQ. The CDR3 is 16 residues long. Here the CDR3 reads CASSSIQGRGYNEQFF. The CDR3 nucleotides read TGTGCCAGCAGCTCAATACAGGGGAGGGGCTACAATGAGCAGTTCTTC.

The chain combines TRBV6-5 with TRBJ2-7; a possible D gene is TRBD1 (5 bases). The CDR3 extends over 13 amino acids. CDR1 MNHEY and CDR2 SVGAGI come from the germline V gene. With 1 base removed from V and 5 bases from J, the gap between germline ends came to 9 bases. CDR3 region: CASSYFRGHEQYF. In nucleotides, the CDR3 is TGTGCCAGCAGTTACTTTAGGGGCCACGAGCAGTACTTC.

The rearrangement links TRBV27 to TRBJ1-2; a weak D match, TRBD1 (5 bases). This CDR3 contains 14 residues. CDR1 MNHEY and CDR2 SMNVEV come from the germline V gene (reference sequence). Trimming shortened V by 5 bases and J by 4 bases, and 14 bases separated the two germline ends. The CDR3 DNA sequence: TGTGCCAGCAGTCCTAGGACTCAGGGCTATGGCTACACCTTC. It encodes CASSPRTQGYGYTF.

The V and J genes are TRBV11-2 and TRBJ1-1; the D gene is possibly TRBD1 (6 bases). In germline, CDR1 is SGHAT, CDR2 FQNNGV. The CDR3 runs to 14 residues. V lost 6 bases and J lost 6, with 17 bases in between. In nucleotides, the CDR3 is TGTGCCAGCAGGTTGGAGGGGGATGGGGCTGAAGCTTTCTTT. Its protein is CASRLEGDGAEAFF.

CDR3 sequence (DNA): TGCGCCAGCACCCGGGGGACGGATGGCTACACCTTC. Its translation is CASTRGTDGYTF. This chain uses TRBV5-1 with TRBJ1-2; possibly TRBD1 for D (5 bases). CDR1 and CDR2 from the germline V gene are SGHRS and YFSETQ. The CDR3 length is 12 residues. V was cut by 6 bases and J by 6 bases, with 12 bases left in between.

Only one count was recorded for this clone. This chain joins TRBV27 and TRBJ2-3, with a weak D call TRBD2 (5 bases). The V end lost 3 bases, the J end lost 10 bases, and 11 bases lay between the germline ends. CDR1 is MNHEY, CDR2 SMNVEV, per germline (reference sequence). This CDR3 has 12 residues. CDR3 amino acids: CASSFRTGPQYF. The CDR3 DNA sequence: TGTGCCAGCAGTTTTAGGACTGGACCGCAGTATTTT.